This T cell receptor beta chain was recorded in a study of T cell changes during pregnancy in multiple sclerosis. Trimming took 4 bases from V and 9 from J, leaving 13 bases between them. The V gene's germline CDR1 is KGHSH and CDR2 LQKENI. The length of the CDR3 is 13 residues. Some clones are missing from TCRdb's copy, which holds only in-frame ones; the method was immunoSEQ multiplex PCR. Of tens of thousands of clones in the sample, under 95% were seen once. The sequences come from CD4+ T cells from peripheral blood mononuclear cells, collected in the second trimester of pregnancy. V and J are TRBV18 and TRBJ2-1; TRBD2 might be the D (5 bases). The receptor comes from a female donor with multiple sclerosis, enrolled in a pregnancy study. Written as DNA, the CDR3 is TGTGCCAGCTCACGGGAAATGGCGGGTGAGCAGTTCTTC. Translating gives CASSREMAGEQFF.